This entry is about one TCR beta chain. The antigen it binds to is not known. Base-call qualities are not available, and no considerably larger clone is one nucleotide away. TCR libraries were generated with the immunoSEQ multiplex PCR assay, using TCR-beta and/or TCR-alpha/delta assays for each sample. The amplified TCR libraries were sequenced using the Illumina high-throughput platform. In the authors' own workflow: Clustering and dimensionality reduction relied on pairwise TCRdist distances among GMM-specific receptors from T cells that were either sorted ex vivo or expanded in vitro. Each clinical repertoire was assigned a mean NN-distance score, defined as the average TCRdist to the nearest 10% of tetramer-positive reference sequences. To compute GEM TCR motif frequency, the fraction of unique TCRs matching known GEM sequences by V/J usage and CDR3 length was calculated. Active tuberculosis was classified by linear discriminant analysis with leave-one-out cross-validation, implemented in scikit-learn. This immuneACCESS table, as held by TCRdb, lists in-frame sequences with V and J called but not all clones. Of the missing ones, under half trace to an unresolved V gene in checked studies; the others have no known cause. V, J and clone size were drawn from that table, and D and trimming were deduced from the DNA. This sample gives approximately 35,000 clones in total; roughly 95% of them show up just once. The ten largest clones add up to about 2.2% of the sample.

The record originates from a study of T cells in tuberculosis (dated by TCRdb to between 2017 and 2018). With respect to the entire study: In the study, CD1B tetramers and high-throughput TCR immunosequencing were combined to characterize T cells specific for the mycobacterial lipid antigen glucose monomycolate (GMM). A South African clinical cohort compared IGRA-negative adolescents, IGRA-positive adolescents with latent tuberculosis and adults with active tuberculosis, ten per group.

At study entry, a tuberculin skin test and the QuantiFERON-TB GOLD In-Tube IGRA were used to screen adolescents for latent tuberculosis infection. Immunosequencing was performed on unsorted cryopreserved PBMC, with 90,000 to 100,000 T cells per clinical donor covered on average. Eleven high schools in the Worcester region of the Western Cape, South Africa, served as enrollment sites for adolescents aged 12 to 18 years. About ten M. tuberculosis-infected adolescents and around ten uninfected adolescents, matched for age and sex, were selected. PBMC from adolescents were isolated by density centrifugation from freshly drawn heparinized blood and were then cryopreserved. The research as a whole found: Active tuberculosis TCR-alpha repertoires showed smaller mean NN-distances to GMM-specific TCRs than IGRA-negative controls, suggesting clonal expansion of these TCRs. An accuracy of approximately 90% (AUROC roughly 0.87) was reached by a classifier using the diverse GMM-specific repertoire, compared with around 68% accuracy when GEM motif frequencies were used. Clinical samples were selected based on which cryopreserved specimens were available, and the active tuberculosis cases were adults whereas the controls were adolescents. The smaller NN-distances in active tuberculosis patients were driven in part by shorter CDR3-alpha lengths, while the difference seen for TCR-beta was not statistically significant.

From a lookup of the germline V gene, CDR1 and CDR2 are SGHRS and YFSETQ. The V end gives up 1 base and the J end 4 bases, leaving 4 bases in the junction not matched to a gene. Taken from cysteine to phenylalanine, the CDR3 has 15 residues. This entry keeps only the CDR3 DNA: 45 bases, framed from base 1. Sequencing input: PBMCs. The chain is assembled from TRBV5-1 and TRBJ1-5; 8 bases in between match TRBD1. This receptor was obtained from a donor aged 10 to 29 with latent tuberculosis or without tuberculosis infection. The CDR3 has the sequence CASSLQGARNQPQHF. At the DNA level, the sequence is TGCGCCAGCAGCTTGCAGGGGGCTAGGAATCAGCCCCAGCATTTT.